This entry describes one TCR beta chain. Its antigen target is currently unknown. No base-level quality is on record; no much larger clone is a single base apart. Genomic DNA was extracted from sorted cells for sequencing of the TCRbeta CDR3 region. The immunoSEQ Assay was used to sequence the TCRbeta CDR3 regions. What TCRdb holds here is the immuneACCESS table cut down to in-frame rearrangements. Part of the clones is not present; checked against another copy, under half of the missing clones reflect an unresolved V gene, and the others are unexplained. The sample records fewer than 95,000 clones, roughly nine tenths of which are singletons. Around 3.4% of the sample goes to the ten largest clones. The CDR3 numbers 14 residues from cysteine through phenylalanine. Kept here is only the CDR3 DNA, which spans 42 bases and is read in frame from base 1. V trim: 5 bases; J trim: 4 bases; unmatched bases: 6. The CDR1 and CDR2 encoded by the germline V gene (reference sequence) are MNHEY and SMNVEV.

This sample was included in a study of OX40 agonist ivuxolimab in advanced cancers. For the wider study: The costimulatory receptor OX40 (CD134) was targeted by ivuxolimab, a fully human IgG2 agonistic monoclonal antibody. Patients were allowed to have had prior anti-PD-1, anti-PD-L1 or anti-CTLA-4 therapy, and 40% of the dose-escalation patients had been treated with checkpoint inhibitors. Intravenous ivuxolimab was administered to patients every 2 weeks at six dose levels: 0.01, 0.1, 0.3, 1.5, 3 and 10 mg/kg. Of the approximately 54 patients in dose escalation, approximately 20 had hepatocellular carcinoma, around 15 had melanoma, 9 had renal cell carcinoma and 9 had head and neck cancer. Partial responses occurred in three dose-escalation patients: two with cutaneous melanoma and one with hepatocellular carcinoma. The purpose of peripheral TCRbeta sequencing was to test whether ivuxolimab changed TCR sequence diversity and led to clonal T-cell expansion. The paper covers the monotherapy dose-escalation part of the phase I ivuxolimab trial, which included N = 52 patients. A male proportion of around 81% and a mean age of 60 years, ranging from 23 to 79, were recorded for the dose-escalation cohort.

Here is what the overall study found, with its caveats: At doses of 0.1 to 3.0 mg/kg, clonal expansion of both CD4+ and CD8+ blood T cells was observed from baseline to week 6. In the 0.1-3.0 mg/kg groups, partial responders were among the patients with the lowest normalized peripheral clonal expansion, particularly in CD8+ T cells. Which antigens the clonally expanded peripheral T cells were specific for was not determined. Low levels of normalized T-cell clonal expansion were also seen in some patients who did not respond. After ivuxolimab, more expanded clones were found on average in CD8+ T cells than in CD4+ T cells.

The trial excluded patients who had a history of autoimmune disease or who were on systemic immunosuppression. In every dose cohort, peripheral blood was drawn for TCR sequencing at baseline, cycle 4 day 1, and cycle 7 day 1. Samples came from an open-label, multicenter, first-in-human phase I dose-escalation trial of ivuxolimab. Adults with locally advanced or metastatic melanoma, renal cell, hepatocellular, or head and neck squamous cell carcinoma were enrolled in the trial. Before TCR sequencing, CD4+ T cells and CD8+ T cells were sorted from peripheral blood as separate populations. This chain is built from TRBV27 and TRBJ2-3; 7 middle bases align to TRBD1. Sequenced material: CD4+ or CD8+ T cells sorted from blood, taken in a trial of the OX40 agonist ivuxolimab. The source is an adult with an advanced solid tumor such as melanoma, head and neck, liver or kidney cancer. The CDR3 reads as follows: CASSLQGLADTQYF. In nucleotide form, the sequence is TGTGCCAGCAGTCTACAGGGGTTGGCAGATACGCAGTATTTT.